The 22 T cell receptor beta chains given below trace back to one sample, sequenced in a study of vaccination effects on CD4 cells after COVID-19. Assay: immunoSEQ multiplex PCR; the TCRdb copy retains only in-frame clones and omits some. The sample holds 71,000 or so clones; about 65% are singletons and the top ten take under 4.5%. Viral peptide pools were used in the ViraFEST assay to expand antigen-specific CD4+ T cells, and sequencing came afterward. Investigators separated out CD4+ T cells once 9 to 11 days of culture had passed. None of the vaccinated had previously contracted SARS-CoV-2, and their nucleocapsid antibodies tested negative. Their target antigens are unknown. The source was CD4+ T cells from PBMCs cultured with HCoV-OC43 spike peptides, collected before COVID-19 vaccination. The sample's subset: HCoV-OC43 spike overlapping peptide pool stimulation. These receptors were obtained from a human donor who received a COVID-19 vaccine.

The CDR3 protein is CASSESNKQEAFF. DNA of the CDR3: TGCGCCAGCAGTGAGTCGAATAAACAGGAAGCTTTCTTT. V usage is TRBV10-1 and J usage is TRBJ1-1; no firm D call. V lost 0 bases and J lost 8, with 10 bases in between. CDR3 length equals 13 residues. Per germline, CDR1 WNHNN and CDR2 SYGVQD (reference sequence).

The chain has TRBV3-1 (or the pseudogene TRBV3-2) and TRBJ1-2, with 11 bases fitting TRBD1. The CDR3 has 14 amino acids. After removal of 3 bases from V and 8 bases from J, the junction contained 5 bases not matched to a gene. Germline CDR1 and CDR2: LGHDT and YNNKEL (reference sequence). The CDR3 region is CASSHGQGAGGYTF. The CDR3 region has the DNA TGTGCCAGCAGCCACGGACAGGGGGCGGGAGGCTACACCTTC.

This clone was detected only a few times. The chain recombines TRBV6-5 with TRBJ2-1; D perhaps matches TRBD2 (7 bases). CDR3 size: 14 residues. V was trimmed by 6 bases and J by 0 bases, leaving 9 bases between them. Germline values: CDR1 MNHEY, CDR2 SVGAGI. The CDR3 coding sequence is TGTGCCAGCAGGCGGGGGCGCTCCTACAATGAGCAGTTCTTC. This encodes CASRRGRSYNEQFF.

This clone has only a few counts. The chain recombines TRBV5-1 with TRBJ1-2; 8 bases agree with TRBD1. Germline V gene lookup returns CDR1 SGHRS and CDR2 YFSETQ. Trimming at V came to 0 bases and at J to 3 bases, leaving 4 bases not matched to a gene. The CDR3 runs to 15 residues. The CDR3 sequence is CASSLARGQDYGYTF. The CDR3 coding sequence is TGCGCCAGCAGCTTGGCCAGGGGGCAAGACTATGGCTACACCTTC.

The CDR3 protein is CASSGGTSGGLQETQYF. In nucleotides, the CDR3 is TGTGCCAGCAGCGGGGGGACTAGCGGGGGCCTGCAAGAGACCCAGTACTTC. This chain connects TRBV9 to TRBJ2-5, with 14 bases that match TRBD2. With V trimmed by 3 bases and J by 2 bases, 6 bases remained unmatched. There are 17 residues in the CDR3. Germline CDR1 reads SGDLS; CDR2 reads YYNGEE.

This clone came up a few times. The rearrangement joins TRBV2 to TRBJ1-5; tentative D call: TRBD1 (6 bases). This CDR3 is built from 15 residues. CDR1 is SNHLY and CDR2 is FYNNEI in the germline V gene. Trimming shortened V by 4 bases and J by 0 bases, and 10 bases separated the two germline ends. The CDR3 here is CASSAGTISNQPQHF. The CDR3 DNA reads TGTGCCAGCAGTGCCGGGACAATTAGCAATCAGCCCCAGCATTTT.

CDR3 residues: CATSDENTGELFF. CDR3 bases: TGTGCCACCAGTGATGAGAACACCGGGGAGCTGTTTTTT. The V and J genes are TRBV24-1 and TRBJ2-2; no clear D. Germline V lookup: CDR1 KGHDR, CDR2 SFDVKD. Trimming shortened V by 3 bases and J by 1 base, and 2 bases separated the two germline ends. The CDR3 length is 13 residues.

The chain couples TRBV18 to TRBJ1-1; no clear D. The germline gives CDR1 KGHSH, CDR2 LQKENI. Trimming cost V 3 bases and J 4 bases, with 18 bases left between them. The CDR3 is 16 amino acids. The CDR3 bases are TGTGCCAGCTCACCTCCTGAATTGAGTAGAGGCACTGAAGCTTTCTTT. Translating it yields CASSPPELSRGTEAFF. Full variable domain (missing parts from reference TRBV18 and TRBJ1-1): NAGVMQNPRHLVRRRGQEARLRCSPMKGHSHVYWYRQLPEEGLKFMVYLQKENIIDESGMPKERFSAEFPKEGPSILRIQQVVRGDSAAYFCASSPPELSRGTEAFFGQGTRLTVV.

The chain employs TRBV2 and TRBJ2-3; 8 bases align to TRBD1. The CDR3 has 15 amino acids. The germline V gene has CDR1 SNHLY and CDR2 FYNNEI. Trimming at V came to 10 bases and at J to 3 bases, leaving 12 bases not matched to a gene. Here the CDR3 DNA reads TGTGCCACCAGACAGGGGTTGGGGGGTACAGATACGCAGTATTTT. This encodes CATRQGLGGTDTQYF.

This clone occurred once. This sequence joins TRBV6-1 and TRBJ1-2; D is possibly TRBD1 (5 bases). The CDR3 contains 13 residues. The germline V gene encodes CDR1 MNHNS and CDR2 SASEGT. V shed 2 bases and J shed 7 bases, with 11 bases lying between them. CDR3 DNA sequence: TGTGCCAGCAGTGAATGGGGGTTGGGTGGCTACACCTTC. Translation gives CASSEWGLGGYTF.

The chain combines TRBV3-1 (or the pseudogene TRBV3-2) with TRBJ1-2, with D unresolved. The CDR3 length is 15 residues. The V and J ends lost 1 base and 1 base respectively, with 10 bases between them. Germline values: CDR1 LGHDT, CDR2 YNNKEL (reference sequence). The DNA of the CDR3 is TGTGCCAGCAGCCAAGCTTGGCGGTTTAACTATGGCTACACCTTC. Residues: CASSQAWRFNYGYTF.

The chain uses TRBV12-5 and TRBJ2-1; 8 bases align to TRBD2. The ends lost 3 bases at V and 9 bases at J; junction bases unmatched: 7. The CDR3 loop spans 14 amino acids. The V gene's germline CDR1 is LGHNT and CDR2 FRNRAP. The CDR3 spells CASGLLAGMTEQFF. CDR3 sequence (DNA): TGTGCTAGTGGTTTATTAGCGGGGATGACTGAGCAGTTCTTC.

The chain joins TRBV30 to TRBJ2-5; perhaps TRBD2 as D (6 bases). The germline gives CDR1 GTSNPN, CDR2 SVGIG (reference sequence). V lost 2 bases, J lost 2 bases, and 12 bases lay in between. This CDR3 is 14 amino acids long. The CDR3: CAWSNRDLQETQYF. In nucleotides, the CDR3 is TGTGCCTGGAGTAACCGGGACTTACAAGAGACCCAGTACTTC.

The rearrangement uses TRBV6-4 and TRBJ2-3; either TRBD1 or TRBD2 may fit D (5 bases each). Per germline, CDR1 MRHNA and CDR2 SNTAGT. V lost 4 bases and J lost 0, with 14 bases in between. CDR3 length: 16 residues. As DNA, the CDR3 is TGTGCCAGCAGTGTTAGAGGGACCGCGAGCACAGATACGCAGTATTTT. Its translation is CASSVRGTASTDTQYF.

This clone was counted a single time. The gene calls are TRBV12-3 or TRBV12-4 and TRBJ1-5, with 7 bases that match TRBD1. The CDR3 runs to 13 residues. With V trimmed by 5 bases and J by 6 bases, 4 bases remained unmatched. CDR3 DNA sequence: TGTGCCAGCAGTGAGGGACAGAGTCAGCCCCAGCATTTT. Protein: CASSEGQSQPQHF.

In regard to this clone: Different DNA sequences within this sample yield the same CDR3. The chain couples TRBV30 to TRBJ1-2; D unclear. CDR1 is GTSNPN and CDR2 is SVGIG in the germline V gene (reference sequence). The CDR3 consists of 11 residues. The V end lost 2 bases, the J end lost 3 bases, and 4 bases lay between the germline ends. The CDR3 sequence is CAWSRDYGYTF. The CDR3 bases are TGTGCCTGGAGTAGAGACTATGGCTACACCTTC.

This clone was detected once. The chain has TRBV7-2 and TRBJ1-2; TRBD1 might be the D (6 bases). Trimming pared 3 bases from V and 8 bases from J, leaving 10 bases between. This CDR3 comprises 12 residues. Germline V gene data show CDR1 as SGHTA and CDR2 as FQGNSA. The CDR3 nucleotides read TGTGCCAGCAGCTTTTATGGGGGCGGCTACACCTTC. The encoded protein is CASSFYGGGYTF.

V usage is TRBV10-3 and J usage is TRBJ2-4; 7 bases match TRBD1. Germline V gene lookup returns CDR1 ENHRY and CDR2 SYGVKD. CDR3 length: 14 residues. J lost 8 bases, V lost 4 bases, and 8 bases had no gene match. The CDR3, as DNA: TGTGCCATCAGTGCAACAGGGGCGGTGGACATTCAGTACTTC. Translated, it gives CAISATGAVDIQYF.

This rearrangement joins TRBV5-1 to TRBJ2-3, with D possibly TRBD1 on 6 matching bases. The CDR3 length is 14 residues. Trimming shortened V by 4 bases and J by 2 bases, and 11 bases separated the two germline ends. Per the germline V gene, CDR1 is SGHRS and CDR2 is YFSETQ. As DNA, the CDR3 is TGCGCCAGCAGCAAGGACAGTACCACAGATACGCAGTATTTT. Its translation: CASSKDSTTDTQYF.

This clone occurred once. This chain joins TRBV7-9 and TRBJ1-6; TRBD1 matches at 7 bases. CDR3 length equals 15 residues. The junction had 14 bases not matched to a gene; V was cut back by 1 base and J by 17 bases. Germline V gene data show CDR1 as SEHNR and CDR2 as FQNEAQ (reference sequence). In DNA, the CDR3 is TGTGCCAGCAGCTTAGTACGAGTCGGGACAGAGAGAATCCACTTT. It codes for CASSLVRVGTERIHF.

The chain has TRBV21-1 and TRBJ2-7; the DNA was not compared with TRBD2, the D call given in the table. TRBV21-1 is a documented pseudogene. The CDR3 length is 14 residues. CDR3 loop: CASSKAGPFYEQYV. CDR3 in DNA: TGTGCCAGCAGCAAGGCGGGCCCCTTCTACGAGCAGTACGTC.

This clone was seen just once. The CDR3: CASSYRGEARETQYF. For the CDR3, the DNA is TGTGCCAGCAGTTATCGCGGAGAAGCTAGGGAGACCCAGTACTTC. This chain uses TRBV6-5 with TRBJ2-5; no clear D gene. Germline V gene sequence: CDR1 MNHEY, CDR2 SVGAGI. This CDR3 has 15 amino acids. Trimming pared 3 bases from V and 5 bases from J, leaving 16 bases between.